This T cell receptor beta chain was sequenced in a study of OX40 agonist ivuxolimab in advanced cancers. Between the trimmed V and J ends, which lost 7 bases and 0 bases, there was a span of 10 bases. Germline V CDR1 and CDR2: SGDLS, YYNGEE. The CDR3 loop spans 13 amino acids. Assay used: immunoSEQ multiplex PCR; TCRdb lists only in-frame clones, some missing. The sample has under 75,000 clones; about 91% are singletons. In this sample, this clone turned up a few times. The input for sequencing was CD4+ or CD8+ T cells sorted from blood, taken in a trial of the OX40 agonist ivuxolimab. The TCR was taken from an adult with an advanced solid tumor such as melanoma, head and neck, liver or kidney cancer. The chain has TRBV9 and TRBJ2-5; weak D call: TRBD1 (6 bases). CDR3 in amino acids: CASGNRDQETQYF. The CDR3 nucleotides are TGTGCCAGCGGCAACAGGGACCAAGAGACCCAGTACTTC.